These T cell receptor beta chains were read from a single sample in a study of OX40 agonist ivuxolimab in advanced cancers. The assay was immunoSEQ multiplex PCR, and TCRdb's table has in-frame clones only and misses some. Here the sample spans 55,000 to 75,000 clones, 65% to 90% being singletons. Sequenced here: CD4+ or CD8+ T cells sorted from blood, sampled in a trial of the OX40 agonist ivuxolimab. These receptors all stem from an adult with an advanced solid tumor such as melanoma, head and neck, liver or kidney cancer. CDR3s leave out the opening cysteine and the closing phenylalanine or tryptophan. D genes are given only for firm matches. Size tells how often a clone was seen (once, few, many) or the class of an expanded clone, and some rows leave it out.

CDR3aa,v_gene,j_gene,abundance,d_gene
ATSRGQGKDQPQH,TRBV15,TRBJ1-5,once,TRBD1
ASSFRPHGSYNEQF,TRBV6-5,TRBJ2-1,once,.
ASSQGQTYGQPQH,TRBV4-2,TRBJ1-5,.,.
SVEKMPRSHEQF,TRBV29-1,TRBJ2-1,.,.
ASSLASSGSFSYNEQF,TRBV5-1,TRBJ2-1,.,TRBD2
ATIGQEFYGYT,TRBV10-3,TRBJ1-2,.,TRBD1
ASSQDRTGSYEQY,TRBV4-3,TRBJ2-7,.,TRBD1
ASSLDRTGELF,TRBV5-6,TRBJ2-2,.,.
ASSMVPRVSEAF,TRBV19,TRBJ1-1,.,.
ASSLVPGQGVNEQY,TRBV5-6,TRBJ2-7,.,TRBD1
ASSNSREGGVLWEKLF,TRBV5-6,TRBJ1-4,.,.
ASSDRGTEAF,TRBV2,TRBJ1-1,few,.
ASSLEANTEAF,TRBV5-1,TRBJ1-1,.,.
ATWTGYTEAF,TRBV6-5,TRBJ1-1,.,TRBD1
ASSLAFMRGNGELF,TRBV5-1,TRBJ2-2,.,.
ASSQEGTSGGEQF,TRBV4-1,TRBJ2-1,.,TRBD2
AWRAGQSARAQY,TRBV30,TRBJ2-3,.,.
ATSRERVNYGYT,TRBV15,TRBJ1-2,.,.
ASSSRGQFSGNTIY,TRBV7-9,TRBJ1-3,once,.
ASSPQRFVGELF,TRBV11-2,TRBJ2-2,.,.
ASSLFGGSAKNIQY,TRBV7-8,TRBJ2-4,.,.
ASRHRQGAEAF,TRBV6-1,TRBJ1-1,.,TRBD1
ASRRDQYQETQY,TRBV7-9,TRBJ2-5,.,.
ASSRTASAGGAF,TRBV6-5,TRBJ1-1,.,.
ASSLRRAGANVLT,TRBV28,TRBJ2-6,.,.
ASSQGVITEAF,TRBV18,TRBJ1-1,.,.
ASSRAISTGVETQY,TRBV5-1,TRBJ2-5,.,.
SARADTKQY,TRBV20-1,TRBJ2-3,.,.
ASSQGQANTGELF,TRBV14,TRBJ2-2,.,.
ASSLRPRPDTQY,TRBV28,TRBJ2-3,.,.
ASSRGQGVGTNEKLF,TRBV13,TRBJ1-4,.,TRBD1
ASTNGRGIGYEQY,TRBV5-6,TRBJ2-7,.,TRBD2
ASCPGGQGCTEAF,TRBV6-6,TRBJ1-1,once,TRBD1
ASSVGPLSDEQY,TRBV9,TRBJ2-7,.,.
ASSSGQVPYEQY,TRBV7-2,TRBJ2-7,.,TRBD1
ASSESDAEQY,TRBV2,TRBJ2-7,.,.
ASSLERAGVGETQY,TRBV11-2,TRBJ2-5,.,TRBD2
ASSPTRENTEAF,TRBV9,TRBJ1-1,.,.
ASSYHPLMGGRGEKLF,TRBV6-7,TRBJ1-4,.,.
ASTRQGTDTQY,TRBV2,TRBJ2-3,.,.
ASSSLQGGGNQPQH,TRBV27,TRBJ1-5,.,.
ASSPRGVGQY,TRBV19,TRBJ2-7,few,.
ASKRGPNTGELF,TRBV19,TRBJ2-2,.,.
ASSPLQSTEAF,TRBV14,TRBJ1-1,.,.
ATSRAPGVAKNIQY,TRBV15,TRBJ2-4,.,.
ASSLGGLGLANNEQF,TRBV7-2,TRBJ2-1,.,TRBD2
ASSKRTAQETQY,TRBV19,TRBJ2-5,.,.
ASSLGLAKETQY,TRBV5-1,TRBJ2-5,once,TRBD2
ASSWGQGVGNTIY,TRBV13,TRBJ1-3,few,TRBD1
ASSRNQGNNGNTIY,TRBV9,TRBJ1-3,.,.
ASSQGRASYGYT,TRBV4-3,TRBJ1-2,.,.
ASRMGPSSNTQY,TRBV2,TRBJ2-3,once,.
ASSQDSGTGELF,TRBV4-3,TRBJ2-2,.,.
ASSLVLAGVPETQY,TRBV5-1,TRBJ2-5,.,TRBD2
ASSLGGQGLLLTEAF,TRBV5-6,TRBJ1-1,.,TRBD1
ASSFTEAGELF,TRBV5-1,TRBJ2-2,.,.
ASSLGGSSGNTIY,TRBV7-2,TRBJ1-3,.,.